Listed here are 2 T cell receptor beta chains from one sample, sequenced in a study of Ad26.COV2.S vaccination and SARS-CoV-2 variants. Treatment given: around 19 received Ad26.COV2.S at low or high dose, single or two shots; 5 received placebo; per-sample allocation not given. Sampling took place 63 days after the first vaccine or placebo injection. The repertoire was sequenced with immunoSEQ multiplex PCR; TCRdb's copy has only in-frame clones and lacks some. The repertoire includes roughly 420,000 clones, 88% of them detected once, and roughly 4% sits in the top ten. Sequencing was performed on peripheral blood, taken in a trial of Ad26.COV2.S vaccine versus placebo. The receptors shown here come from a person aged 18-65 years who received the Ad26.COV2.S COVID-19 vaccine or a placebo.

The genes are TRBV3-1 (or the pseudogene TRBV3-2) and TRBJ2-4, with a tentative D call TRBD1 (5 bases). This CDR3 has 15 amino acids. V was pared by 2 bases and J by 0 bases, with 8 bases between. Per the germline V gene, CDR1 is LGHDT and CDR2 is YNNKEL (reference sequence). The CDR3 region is CASSQRGLAKNIQYF. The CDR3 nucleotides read TGTGCCAGCAGCCAAAGGGGCCTAGCCAAAAACATTCAGTACTTC.

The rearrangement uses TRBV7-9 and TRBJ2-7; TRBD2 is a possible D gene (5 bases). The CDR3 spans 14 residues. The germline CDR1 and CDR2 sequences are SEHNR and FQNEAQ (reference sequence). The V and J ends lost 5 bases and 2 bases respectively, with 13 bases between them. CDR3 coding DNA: TGTGCCAGCAGCCCACTTGCGGGTGCCTACGAGCAGTACTTC. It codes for CASSPLAGAYEQYF.